Listed here are 9 T cell receptor beta chains from one sample, sequenced in a study of cytomegalovirus exposure and HLA in healthy donors. The PCR employed 60 Vbeta primers together with 13 Jbeta primers. Libraries were prepared by immunoSEQ multiplex PCR; TCRdb keeps only in-frame clonotypes and omits some of them. The data hold 150,000 to 200,000 clones, with approximately 84% observed a single time. Sequencing was done on a sample of PBMCs. These receptors all come from a woman aged 25 to 39 in good health and CMV-seropositive.

The CDR3 DNA reads TGTGCCATCAGTGCCTCATCAGTCACTAGCGGGAGTCGGACCCAAGAGACCCAGTACTTC. This codes for CAISASSVTSGSRTQETQYF. The rearrangement uses TRBV10-3 and TRBJ2-5; 11 bases fit TRBD2. Germline-derived CDR1 and CDR2 are ENHRY and SYGVKD. The CDR3 is 20 residues long. V lost 4 bases to trimming and J lost 1 base; unmatched junction nucleotides: 17.

This clone was found a few times. This chain connects TRBV18 to TRBJ2-2; D perhaps matches TRBD1 (6 bases). Between the trimmed V and J ends, which lost 6 bases and 4 bases, there was a span of 18 bases. The CDR3 runs 16 residues. Germline loops: CDR1 KGHSH, CDR2 LQKENI. The CDR3 spells CASSLHRDPVTGELFF. DNA for the CDR3: TGTGCCAGCTCTCTTCACAGGGACCCCGTCACCGGGGAGCTGTTTTTT. The whole variable domain, remainder taken from reference TRBV18 and TRBJ2-2, is NAGVMQNPRHLVRRRGQEARLRCSPMKGHSHVYWYRQLPEEGLKFMVYLQKENIIDESGMPKERFSAEFPKEGPSILRIQQVVRGDSAAYFCASSLHRDPVTGELFFGEGSRLTVL.

In this sample, this clone turned up once. This chain joins TRBV7-2 and TRBJ2-7; 7 positions agree with TRBD2. Trimming cost V 1 base and J 7 bases; bases outside gene matches: 10. Looked up from germline, CDR1 is SGHTA and CDR2 is FQGNSA. CDR3 length: 15 amino acids. The CDR3 region is CASSLGGEGSREQYF. DNA of the CDR3: TGTGCCAGCAGCTTAGGGGGGGAGGGGTCAAGGGAGCAGTACTTC.

The chain couples TRBV21-1 to TRBJ1-6; TRBD1, as called in the table, went unchecked against the DNA. TRBV21-1 is a recognized pseudogene. CDR3 length equals 14 residues. The CDR3, as DNA: TGTGCCAGCAGGAGGGGACAGGGGAATTCACCCCTCCACTTT. Protein: CASRRGQGNSPLHF.

The genes are TRBV28 and TRBJ2-1; a weak D match, TRBD2 (5 bases). Germline assignment: CDR1 MDHEN and CDR2 SYDVKM. Deletions cut 2 bases from V and 2 bases from J, with 10 bases between. The CDR3 has 15 amino acids. CDR3 sequence: CASSLRESTYNEQFF. Here the CDR3 DNA reads TGTGCCAGCAGTTTAAGGGAGTCAACCTACAATGAGCAGTTCTTC.

The V call is TRBV5-1, the J call TRBJ1-1, with TRBD1 matching 10 bases. V lost 3 bases and J lost 7; bases outside the gene matches: 15. The CDR3 has 17 residues. The germline CDR1 and CDR2 sequences are SGHRS and YFSETQ. DNA of the CDR3: TGCGCCAGCAGCTCACAGCCCCTCCGACAGGGGGCCCTTGAAGCTTTCTTT. It codes for CASSSQPLRQGALEAFF. Complete variable domain (other parts from reference TRBV5-1 and TRBJ1-1): KAGVTQTPRYLIKTRGQQVTLSCSPISGHRSVSWYQQTPGQGLQFLFEYFSETQRNKGNFPGRFSGRQFSNSRSEMNVSTLELGDSALYLCASSSQPLRQGALEAFFGQGTRLTVV.

V and J are TRBV2 and TRBJ2-1; possible D gene TRBD1, 6 bases. V was trimmed by 10 bases and J by 6 bases, leaving 28 bases between them. This CDR3 spans 17 amino acids. CDR1 is SNHLY, CDR2 FYNNEI, per germline. The CDR3 bases are TGTGCCACCCGGCAGGGCCAAACAGGGCTGGGTCTCAATGAGCAGTTCTTC. Amino acid sequence: CATRQGQTGLGLNEQFF.

The chain couples TRBV9 to TRBJ2-7; D is possibly TRBD1 (5 bases). This CDR3 region has 14 residues. Germline loops: CDR1 SGDLS, CDR2 YYNGEE. Trimming left V 0 bases short and J 1 base short, with 8 bases between. DNA for the CDR3: TGTGCCAGCAGCGTAGCTGACAGTTCCTACGAGCAGTACTTC. Its translation: CASSVADSSYEQYF.

This chain uses TRBV9 with TRBJ2-1; 11 bases align to TRBD2. The ends lost 3 bases at V and 8 bases at J; junction bases unmatched: 4. From germline, CDR1 is SGDLS and CDR2 YYNGEE. The CDR3 extends over 14 amino acids. CDR3 nucleotides: TGTGCCAGCAGCGGCGGGACTAGCGGCGATGAGCAGTTCTTC. This encodes CASSGGTSGDEQFF. Together with reference TRBV9 and TRBJ2-1, the CDR3 gives the full variable domain: DSGVTQTPKHLITATGQRVTLRCSPRSGDLSVYWYQQSLDQGLQFLIQYYNGEERAKGNILERFSAQQFPDLHSELNLSSLELGDSALYFCASSGGTSGDEQFFGPGTRLTVL.